These T cell receptor beta chains were read from a single sample in a study of CD8 T cells in Susac syndrome. TCRdb passed the immunoSEQ multiplex PCR reads through MiXCR, listing each CDR3 protein once. Of under 95,000 distinct CDR3 sequences in the sample, approximately 95% are singletons; the top ten hold roughly 0.46%. The source material was CD8+ T cells from PBMCs. The source of these receptors is a human donor with Susac syndrome. The CDR3 runs from the conserved cysteine through the conserved F or W. The D gene is left open where the match is weak. Only part of the rows carry a size: once, few, many, or a class if the clone is expanded.

V	size	D	J	DNA	CDR3
TRBV29-1	-	TRBD2	TRBJ2-7	TGCAGCGTTGTACCTAGCGGGACCTACGAGCAGTACTTC	CSVVPSGTYEQYF
TRBV27	-	-	TRBJ2-1	TGTGCCAGCAGCAGGAAAGGACTGAACAATGAGCAGTTCTTC	CASSRKGLNNEQFF
TRBV7-9	once	-	TRBJ2-1	TGTGCCAGCGCCCCAGGAACTAACTACAATGAGCAGTTCTTC	CASAPGTNYNEQFF
TRBV13	few	-	TRBJ2-2	TGTGCCAGCAGCGGGGGTACCGGGGAGCTGTTTTTT	CASSGGTGELFF
TRBV20-1	-	TRBD1	TRBJ2-7	TGCAGTGCTAGGACAGGGGGATACGAGCAGTACTTC	CSARTGGYEQYF
TRBV12-3/TRBV12-4	-	-	TRBJ2-3	TGTGCCAGCAGCCCTTTCGGGGGCGGGCGCACAGATACGCAGTATTTT	CASSPFGGGRTDTQYF
TRBV29-1	-	-	TRBJ1-1	TGCAGCGTTGGATCCCCGCGGGACACTGAAGCTTTCTTT	CSVGSPRDTEAFF
TRBV4-1	-	TRBD2	TRBJ2-3	TGCGCCAGCAGCCACCCACGTGGGACTAGCGGGGGGAGCACAGATACGCAGTATTTT	CASSHPRGTSGGSTDTQYF
TRBV27	-	-	TRBJ2-3	TGTGCCAGCACCGATAACCCAGATACGCAGTATTTT	CASTDNPDTQYF
TRBV12-3/TRBV12-4	-	-	TRBJ2-3	TGTGCCAGCAGCCGCAGCGGGTCTAGCACAGATACGCAGTATTTT	CASSRSGSSTDTQYF
TRBV7-9	-	-	TRBJ1-1	TGTGCCAGCAGAGACCTAGGGGGGACTGAAGCTTTCTTT	CASRDLGGTEAFF
TRBV14	-	TRBD1	TRBJ1-4	TGTGCCAGCAGCCAAGATGTCGGGACAGGCAATGAAAAACTGTTTTTT	CASSQDVGTGNEKLFF
TRBV25-1	-	TRBD2	TRBJ2-2	TGTGCCAGCAGTGGCCCCGGACTAGCGGAGAACACCGGGGAGCTGTTTTTT	CASSGPGLAENTGELFF
TRBV5-6	-	-	TRBJ2-7	TGTGCCAGCAGCTTGGGGTCCGGATCCTACGAGCAGTACTTC	CASSLGSGSYEQYF
TRBV29-1	once	TRBD1	TRBJ2-7	TGCAGCGTCTACGACAGGGGAGCCTACGAGCAGTACTTC	CSVYDRGAYEQYF
TRBV27	-	-	TRBJ1-5	TGTGCCAGCAGTTTAACGGGAAATAGCAATCAGCCCCAGCATTTT	CASSLTGNSNQPQHF
TRBV19	-	-	TRBJ2-1	TGTGCCAGTAGTGTTCTCGGGTGGACCAGCTCCTACAATGAGCAGTTCTTC	CASSVLGWTSSYNEQFF
TRBV7-6	few	-	TRBJ2-5	TGTGCCAGCAGCTTAGCTGGCGGACAAGAGACCCAGTACTTC	CASSLAGGQETQYF
TRBV5-1	-	-	TRBJ2-1	TGCGCCAGCAGCCATACTCGCTACAATGAGCAGTTCTTC	CASSHTRYNEQFF